The 21 T cell receptor beta chains below all came from one sample that was sequenced in a study of beta chain features in type 1 diabetes. Every isolated RNA sample was fully reverse transcribed, so sequencing captured expressed TCRB transcripts. Here immunoSEQ multiplex PCR was the method, and the copy in TCRdb shows in-frame clones only, minus some. The table has 20,000 to 25,000 clones, under 75% seen once. General study findings and limits: Shortening that was moderate but significant affected the TCRB CDR3s of Type 1 diabetes patients in all four CD4+ subsets.

Their antigens are not known. Sequenced: stem cell memory CD4+ T cells from blood. The receptors shown here come from a man aged 18 to 30 with type 1 diabetes.

This chain uses TRBV15 with TRBJ1-5, with D maybe TRBD1 (6 bases). Germline loops: CDR1 LNHNV, CDR2 YYDKDF (reference sequence). Trimming removed 0 bases at V and 0 bases at J, with 15 bases between. CDR3 length equals 18 residues. The CDR3 spells CATSRDSPWDISNQPQHF. Written as DNA, the CDR3 is TGTGCCACCAGCAGAGACTCCCCTTGGGACATTAGCAATCAGCCCCAGCATTTT.

The chain has TRBV28 and TRBJ1-5, with a possible D match to TRBD1 (5 bases). The CDR3 is 14 residues long. In germline, CDR1 is MDHEN, CDR2 SYDVKM. The V end was cut by 5 bases, the J end by 0 bases, with 8 bases between. CDR3 sequence: CASSTTVSNQPQHF. For the CDR3, the DNA is TGTGCCAGCAGTACGACAGTTAGCAATCAGCCCCAGCATTTT.

DNA of the CDR3: TGTGCCAGCAGCTTGGGACAGGGTAACTCCTACGAGCAGTACTTC. Its protein is CASSLGQGNSYEQYF. The chain combines TRBV5-4 with TRBJ2-7; 7 nucleotides line up with TRBD1. The CDR3 is 15 amino acids. Looked up from germline, CDR1 is SGHNT and CDR2 is YYREEE (reference sequence). The junction had 3 bases not matched to a gene; V was cut back by 0 bases and J by 0 bases.

The chain joins TRBV18 to TRBJ1-5; 8 nucleotides align to TRBD1. The CDR3 length is 16 residues. V lost 6 bases to trimming and J lost 7 bases; unmatched junction nucleotides: 14. CDR1 KGHSH and CDR2 LQKENI come from the germline V gene. CDR3 nucleotides: TGTGCCAGCTCCCCCACCTCGACAGGGGCAGGACAGCCCCAGCATTTT. Translation gives CASSPTSTGAGQPQHF.

This clone was detected only a few times. The rearrangement joins TRBV4-2 to TRBJ2-3, with 10 bases that match TRBD2. Germline V gives CDR1 LGHNA, CDR2 YNFKEQ. CDR3 length: 16 amino acids. Unmatched junction bases numbered 2, after V lost 1 base and J lost 1 base. CDR3 DNA sequence: TGTGCCAGCAGCCAAGTGGGGACTAGCGGCACAGATACGCAGTATTTT. Translated: CASSQVGTSGTDTQYF.

The chain employs TRBV7-9 and TRBJ2-5, with 7 bases fitting TRBD1. V trimming: 5 bases; J trimming: 3 bases; junction bases outside the gene matches: 3. In germline, CDR1 is SEHNR, CDR2 FQNEAQ (reference sequence). The CDR3 spans 13 residues. DNA for the CDR3: TGTGCCAGCAGCCTGGGACAGAAAGAGACCCAGTACTTC. Amino acids: CASSLGQKETQYF.

The V and J genes are TRBV28 and TRBJ2-7, with TRBD1 matching 7 bases. V gave up 6 bases and J gave up 1 base; unmatched junction bases: 6. Germline V lookup: CDR1 MDHEN, CDR2 SYDVKM. This CDR3 contains 14 residues. The CDR3 region is CASSPPGGSYEQYF. CDR3 in DNA: TGTGCCAGCAGCCCCCCAGGGGGTTCCTACGAGCAGTACTTC.

V is TRBV5-8 and J is TRBJ1-2, with TRBD1 as a possible D gene (5 bases). The CDR3 has 14 residues. Trimming shortened V by 5 bases and J by 4 bases, and 15 bases separated the two germline ends. Germline CDR1 reads SGHTS; CDR2 reads YDEGEE. The CDR3 nucleotides are TGTGCCAGCAGGAGCCTAAGGGGACTCTATGGCTACACCTTC. It translates to CASRSLRGLYGYTF.

V gene TRBV10-3 combines with J gene TRBJ2-5; TRBD2 matches 9 bases. Germline CDR1 and CDR2: ENHRY and SYGVKD. The CDR3 length is 13 residues. The J segment lost 5 bases and the V segment lost 5 bases, leaving 3 bases of the junction unmatched. This CDR3 reads CAISWREGETQYF. CDR3 sequence (DNA): TGTGCCATCAGTTGGCGGGAGGGGGAGACCCAGTACTTC.

The chain links TRBV5-1 to TRBJ2-7; 7 positions agree with TRBD1. From germline, CDR1 is SGHRS and CDR2 YFSETQ. Trimming took 0 bases from V and 3 from J; bases not matched to a gene: 6. The CDR3 extends over 15 amino acids. CDR3 region: CASSLEVGGSYEQYF. In DNA form, the CDR3 reads TGCGCCAGCAGCTTGGAGGTAGGGGGCAGCTACGAGCAGTACTTC.

The V call is TRBV5-4, the J call TRBJ2-3, with D possibly matching TRBD2 (7 bases). Germline CDR1 and CDR2: SGHNT and YYREEE (reference sequence). The CDR3 extends over 16 amino acids. Trimming shortened V by 3 bases and J by 1 base, and 15 bases separated the two germline ends. CDR3 residues: CASSWFRGGGTDTQYF. In nucleotides, the CDR3 is TGTGCCAGCAGCTGGTTCCGCGGGGGCGGCACAGATACGCAGTATTTT.

This sequence joins TRBV10-3 and TRBJ2-3; 10 positions match TRBD2. This CDR3 has 15 residues. The V segment lost 6 bases and the J segment 2 bases; nucleotides outside the gene matches: 5. The germline V gene encodes CDR1 ENHRY and CDR2 SYGVKD. Written as DNA, the CDR3 is TGTGCCATCAGCCCGACTAGCGGGCACACAGATACGCAGTATTTT. This codes for CAISPTSGHTDTQYF.

This clone appeared once. J is TRBJ2-5 and V is TRBV7-2; D might be TRBD2 (6 bases). Germline CDR1 is SGHTA and CDR2 is FQGNSA. V lost 3 bases and J lost 4, with 12 bases in between. The CDR3 extends over 14 amino acids. CDR3 DNA sequence: TGTGCCAGCAGCTTTAGTGCTAGCGCAGAGACCCAGTACTTC. Translation gives CASSFSASAETQYF.

This clone was seen more than once but under ten times. This chain links TRBV18 with TRBJ2-3; no reliable D call. This CDR3 has 13 amino acids. Germline CDR1 and CDR2: KGHSH and LQKENI. The V and J ends lost 1 base and 8 bases respectively, with 10 bases between them. DNA of the CDR3: TGTGCCAGCTCACCACGGAGTGACGGTACGCAGTATTTT. Its translation is CASSPRSDGTQYF.

This chain connects TRBV11-2 to TRBJ1-5; 10 bases match TRBD1. Germline trimming cut 5 bases from V and 13 bases from J; bases unmatched to any gene: 11. Germline V lookup: CDR1 SGHAT, CDR2 FQNNGV. The CDR3 loop spans 14 amino acids. CDR3 loop: CASSRGTGEITQHF. The CDR3 DNA is TGTGCCAGCAGCCGCGGGACAGGGGAGATCACACAGCATTTT.

The V call is TRBV18, the J call TRBJ1-1, with a possible D match to TRBD1 (5 bases). V was cut by 1 base and J by 0 bases, with 6 bases left in between. Looked up from germline, CDR1 is KGHSH and CDR2 is LQKENI. The CDR3 is made up of 14 amino acids. CDR3 in amino acids: CASSPQGMNTEAFF. The CDR3 DNA is TGTGCCAGCTCACCACAGGGGATGAACACTGAAGCTTTCTTT.

This clone appeared a single time. V and J are TRBV4-1 and TRBJ2-5; 9 nucleotides align to TRBD1. The J segment lost 4 bases and the V segment lost 4 bases, leaving 10 bases of the junction unmatched. This CDR3 comprises 16 residues. Germline-derived CDR1 and CDR2 are MGHRA and YSYEKL. The CDR3 spells CASSPGTGKMRETQYF. The CDR3 DNA reads TGCGCCAGCAGCCCCGGGACAGGGAAGATGCGAGAGACCCAGTACTTC.

This clone came up a few times. V gene TRBV14 combines with J gene TRBJ1-1; unclear D gene. Germline values: CDR1 SGHDN, CDR2 FVKESK. Trimming removed 1 base from V and 3 bases from J, with 6 bases in between. This CDR3 region has 13 residues. The CDR3 nucleotides are TGTGCCAGCAGCCAAGGGGAGCACACTGAAGCTTTCTTT. Its translation is CASSQGEHTEAFF.

The genes are TRBV5-1 and TRBJ2-1, with D tentatively TRBD2 (6 bases). The CDR3 covers 16 residues. V shed 0 bases and J shed 3 bases, with 13 bases lying between them. The germline V gene encodes CDR1 SGHRS and CDR2 YFSETQ. The CDR3 sequence: CASSLGGNYLYNEQFF. The DNA of the CDR3 is TGCGCCAGCAGCTTGGGCGGGAACTATCTCTACAATGAGCAGTTCTTC. The variable domain in full, completed from reference TRBV5-1 and TRBJ2-1, reads KAGVTQTPRYLIKTRGQQVTLSCSPISGHRSVSWYQQTPGQGLQFLFEYFSETQRNKGNFPGRFSGRQFSNSRSEMNVSTLELGDSALYLCASSLGGNYLYNEQFFGPGTRLTVL.

J is TRBJ1-1 and V is TRBV2; D is uncertain. Germline lookup yields CDR1 SNHLY and CDR2 FYNNEI. Trimming left V 6 bases short and J 7 bases short, with 15 bases between. The CDR3 is 13 residues long. Here the CDR3 DNA reads TGTGCCAGCAGGCCCTTTATAGGGAGTGAAGCTTTCTTT. It specifies CASRPFIGSEAFF.

A few counts support this clone. The rearrangement uses TRBV19 and TRBJ1-5; unclear D gene. V lost 3 bases and J lost 5, with 8 bases in between. This CDR3 is built from 13 residues. Per germline, CDR1 LNHDA and CDR2 SQIVND (reference sequence). The CDR3, as DNA: TGTGCCAGTAGTATCCCCCCCGATCAGCCCCAGCATTTT. Translating gives CASSIPPDQPQHF.